Below, 18 T cell receptor beta chains from the same sample are listed, as sequenced in a study of blood T cell repertoires in COVID-19. Some clones are missing from TCRdb's copy, which holds only in-frame ones; the method was immunoSEQ multiplex PCR. Among approximately 350,000 clones listed, approximately 86% were seen once. Sequencing was done on a sample of peripheral blood. The receptors shown here come from a woman aged 60-75 years with COVID-19, enrolled during active disease.

V gene TRBV7-6 combines with J gene TRBJ2-5; 11 bases line up with TRBD2. V was clipped by 3 bases and J by 1 base; unmatched bases: 1. Germline CDR1 and CDR2: SGHVS and FNYEAQ. This CDR3 has 15 residues. Written as DNA, the CDR3 is TGTGCCAGCAGCTTGACTAGCGGGGCCCAAGAGACCCAGTACTTC. The encoded protein is CASSLTSGAQETQYF.

The chain recombines TRBV5-4 with TRBJ1-5; D might be TRBD1 (6 bases). Trimming shortened V by 4 bases and J by 5 bases, and 13 bases separated the two germline ends. CDR3 length: 14 residues. Germline V lookup: CDR1 SGHNT, CDR2 YYREEE (reference sequence). The CDR3 DNA reads TGTGCCAGCAGCCTACAGGGAACGGATCAGCCCCAGCATTTT. Amino acids: CASSLQGTDQPQHF.

The rearrangement links TRBV30 to TRBJ1-2; D possibly corresponds to TRBD1 (6 bases). CDR1 is GTSNPN and CDR2 is SVGIG in the germline V gene (reference sequence). This CDR3 has 13 amino acids. Trimming removed 4 bases from V and 8 bases from J, with 17 bases in between. The CDR3, as DNA: TGTGCCTGGACTAGAGGGGGTTCGTCCGGCTACACCTTC. It codes for CAWTRGGSSGYTF.

The chain joins TRBV5-1 to TRBJ2-4; 7 bases match TRBD2. The V and J ends lost 0 bases and 2 bases, in that order; junction bases with no gene match: 8. This CDR3 is 17 amino acids long. From germline, CDR1 is SGHRS and CDR2 YFSETQ. CDR3 residues: CASSLDGSGYPKNIQYF. Here the CDR3 DNA reads TGCGCCAGCAGCTTGGATGGTAGCGGGTATCCCAAAAACATTCAGTACTTC.

The chain uses TRBV28 and TRBJ1-5, with 10 bases matching TRBD1. This CDR3 has 15 residues. V was pared by 5 bases and J by 3 bases, with 4 bases of the junction left unmatched. From germline, CDR1 is MDHEN and CDR2 SYDVKM. In nucleotides, the CDR3 is TGTGCCAGCAGTCGACAGGGGGCCCTCAATCAGCCCCAGCATTTT. Residues: CASSRQGALNQPQHF.

The rearrangement links TRBV30 to TRBJ1-1; tentative D call: TRBD1 (6 bases). Germline CDR1 is GTSNPN and CDR2 is SVGIG (reference sequence). Trimming stripped 3 bases from V and 11 bases from J, with 19 bases between. CDR3 size: 13 residues. This CDR3 is CAWRIGTYPRAFF. The CDR3 region has the DNA TGTGCCTGGAGAATTGGGACATACCCAAGGGCTTTCTTT.

The V and J genes are TRBV5-4 and TRBJ1-2; 7 positions agree with TRBD1. Germline values: CDR1 SGHNT, CDR2 YYREEE (reference sequence). Trimming removed 1 base from V and 3 bases from J; junction bases left unmatched: 18. The CDR3 consists of 19 residues. CDR3 nucleotide sequence: TGTGCCAGCAGCTTGAATATGGGGCAGGGGGTAATGGAGGACTATGGCTACACCTTC. It is translated as CASSLNMGQGVMEDYGYTF.

This clone is a singleton in its sample. The chain combines TRBV6-1 with TRBJ2-7; TRBD2 agrees at 9 bases. The V and J ends lost 2 bases and 6 bases, in that order; junction bases with no gene match: 11. The length of the CDR3 is 16 residues. Per the germline V gene, CDR1 is MNHNS and CDR2 is SASEGT. The CDR3 DNA is TGTGCCAGCAGTGAAAAGGGGACTAGCTCTCGCCCCGAGCAGTACTTC. Protein: CASSEKGTSSRPEQYF.

This clone showed up just a few times. The chain employs TRBV7-9 and TRBJ1-2; TRBD1 is a possible D gene (6 bases). This CDR3 has 13 residues. CDR1 is SEHNR, CDR2 FQNEAQ, per germline (reference sequence). The V end lost 5 bases, the J end lost 4 bases, and 11 bases lay between the germline ends. The CDR3 region is CASSPTGTYGYTF. CDR3 nucleotides: TGTGCCAGCAGCCCAACAGGGACCTATGGCTACACCTTC.

This clone was detected once. The chain couples TRBV7-8 to TRBJ2-2; D possibly corresponds to TRBD2 (6 bases). Trimming shortened V by 5 bases and J by 1 base, and 14 bases separated the two germline ends. Germline CDR1 is SGHVS and CDR2 is FQNEAQ. The CDR3 length is 16 residues. The CDR3 coding sequence is TGTGCCAGCAGCCCCGTTTTGGGGGGGAACACCGGGGAGCTGTTTTTT. It is translated as CASSPVLGGNTGELFF.

The DNA for the CDR3 is TGTGCCACCAGTGATGTACAGGGGGCAGGAAATGAGCAGTTCTTC. Its protein product is CATSDVQGAGNEQFF. The chain is built from TRBV24-1 and TRBJ2-1; 9 bases agree with TRBD1. From germline, CDR1 is KGHDR and CDR2 SFDVKD. The CDR3 runs to 15 residues. Germline trimming cut 3 bases from V and 7 bases from J; bases unmatched to any gene: 6.

This sequence joins TRBV5-1 and TRBJ2-5, with a tentative D call TRBD2 (5 bases). The CDR3 has 14 amino acids. The V end lost 3 bases, the J end lost 5 bases, and 14 bases lay between the germline ends. Per the germline V gene, CDR1 is SGHRS and CDR2 is YFSETQ. The chain's CDR3 is CASSSGSRRETQYF. CDR3 DNA: TGCGCCAGCAGCTCCGGATCTCGGAGGGAGACCCAGTACTTC.

The CDR3 sequence is CASSYTFQGNYGYTF. The CDR3 DNA is TGTGCCAGCAGTTACACCTTCCAGGGGAACTATGGCTACACCTTC. The chain is built from TRBV6-7 and TRBJ1-2; D is possibly TRBD1 (6 bases). TRBV6-7 is assigned to the ORF class and has an uncertain function. V lost 2 bases to trimming and J lost 2 bases, with 12 bases between them. There are 15 residues in the CDR3.

The chain couples TRBV5-1 to TRBJ2-7, with 10 positions matching TRBD1. Trimming took 0 bases from V and 1 from J; bases not matched to a gene: 7. The germline CDR1 and CDR2 sequences are SGHRS and YFSETQ. The CDR3 loop spans 17 amino acids. The DNA for the CDR3 is TGCGCCAGCAGCTTGGAGACGGGACAGGGGTTGTCCTACGAGCAGTACTTC. Encoded protein: CASSLETGQGLSYEQYF.

The chain has TRBV4-2 and TRBJ2-3, with D tentatively TRBD1 (5 bases). This CDR3 has 16 amino acids. V dropped 6 bases and J dropped 0 bases, with 16 bases sitting between them. The V gene's germline CDR1 is LGHNA and CDR2 YNFKEQ. CDR3 protein: CASRPTDSSSTDTQYF. The DNA of the CDR3 is TGTGCCAGCAGACCGACAGATTCATCTAGCACAGATACGCAGTATTTT.

The chain couples TRBV18 to TRBJ1-3; TRBD1 might be the D (5 bases). The CDR3 runs to 16 residues. Germline CDR1 KGHSH, CDR2 LQKENI. The germline V and J ends were trimmed by 4 bases and 0 bases, with 13 bases remaining between them. CDR3 sequence reads: CASSLLSTASGNTIYF. The CDR3 bases are TGTGCCAGCTCACTACTCTCGACAGCCTCTGGAAACACCATATATTTT. The complete variable domain, with remaining parts taken from reference TRBV18 and TRBJ1-3, reads NAGVMQNPRHLVRRRGQEARLRCSPMKGHSHVYWYRQLPEEGLKFMVYLQKENIIDESGMPKERFSAEFPKEGPSILRIQQVVRGDSAAYFCASSLLSTASGNTIYFGEGSWLTVV.

V gene TRBV11-2 combines with J gene TRBJ2-7; 10 bases fit TRBD1. Germline V gene sequence: CDR1 SGHAT, CDR2 FQNNGV. The CDR3 sequence is 16 residues long. The J segment lost 0 bases and the V segment lost 5 bases, leaving 7 bases of the junction unmatched. In DNA, the CDR3 is TGTGCCAGCAGCCGCGCCGGGACAGGGGCCTCCTACGAGCAGTACTTC. It yields the protein CASSRAGTGASYEQYF.

This clone has only one observation. This sequence joins TRBV4-2 and TRBJ1-3; no clear D. V was shortened by 4 bases and J by 0 bases, with 16 bases between the two germline ends. Germline assignment: CDR1 LGHNA and CDR2 YNFKEQ. The CDR3 is 17 amino acids. The CDR3 protein is CASSPSGEGSSGNTIYF. As DNA, the CDR3 is TGTGCCAGCAGCCCGAGCGGTGAGGGCAGCTCTGGAAACACCATATATTTT.